This record concerns one T cell receptor (beta chain) sequence. Its specificity is not known. The record originates from a study of CD8+ T cells in alopecia areata. As for the study in general: Twice daily, treated patients received 5 to 10 mg of oral tofacitinib.

Treatment of the sample: oral pan-JAK inhibitor, 5-10 mg twice daily. Lesional scalp tissue (obtained by punch biopsy) and peripheral blood were collected from alopecia areata patients. General study findings and limits: While patients received tofacitinib, many expanded lesional clones remained present in scalp and blood.

CDR1 SNHLY and CDR2 FYNNEI come from the germline V gene. Trimming took 5 bases from V and 2 from J, leaving 3 bases between them. CDR3 length: 11 amino acids. The authors extracted RNA and reverse transcribed it into cDNA as the sequencing template. The repertoire was sequenced with immunoSEQ multiplex PCR; TCRdb's copy has only in-frame clones and lacks some. The sample contains approximately 180,000 clones, roughly 50% of which appear only once. The origin of this receptor is a human donor with alopecia areata. The genes are TRBV2 and TRBJ2-5; D gene unclear. Sample: CD4+ T cells sorted from blood, taken at approximately week 55, from a patient treated with tofacitinib. Here the CDR3 reads CASSKQETQYF. In nucleotides, the CDR3 is TGTGCCAGCAGTAAACAAGAGACCCAGTACTTC.